These 16 T cell receptor beta chains originate from one sample sequenced in a study of identical twins. MiXCR, applied by TCRdb to the 5' RACE reads, yields one record per CDR3 protein. Counted here are over 200,000 distinct CDR3 sequences, approximately 9% occurring once; the ten biggest clones make up over 4.5%. The sample comprised memory (CD45RO+) T cells sorted from blood. The receptors were sampled from a woman aged 18-35 years in good health.

This clonotype has a count of ten or more. The rearrangement uses TRBV29-1 and TRBJ1-1; tentative D call: TRBD1 (5 bases). The V end lost 4 bases, the J end lost 0 bases, and 15 bases lay between the germline ends. Germline CDR1 reads SQVTM; CDR2 reads ANQGSEA. This CDR3 contains 15 residues. The DNA for the CDR3 is TGCAGCGTTGGGTCGGGATGGGGCATGAACACTGAAGCTTTCTTT. The encoded protein is CSVGSGWGMNTEAFF.

The chain couples TRBV20-1 to TRBJ2-5; a possible D gene is TRBD1 (6 bases). Between the trimmed V and J ends, which lost 4 bases and 1 base, there was a span of 16 bases. CDR3 length equals 15 residues. CDR1 and CDR2 from the germline V gene are DFQATT and SNEGSKA (reference sequence). The CDR3 loop is CSAKQPTGPQETQYF. The CDR3 coding sequence is TGCAGTGCTAAACAACCCACAGGGCCCCAAGAGACCCAGTACTTC.

At least ten counts were recorded for this clonotype. The chain is built from TRBV20-1 and TRBJ2-1; 9 nucleotides agree with TRBD1. The CDR3 has 15 amino acids. Trimming removed 5 bases from V and 3 bases from J; junction bases left unmatched: 8. Germline CDR1 DFQATT, CDR2 SNEGSKA (reference sequence). CDR3 coding DNA: TGCAGTGCTCACGTCCTGGACAGGGGCTACAATGAGCAGTTCTTC. It translates to CSAHVLDRGYNEQFF.

This clonotype has at least ten counts. The chain links TRBV12-3 or TRBV12-4 to TRBJ2-2; TRBD2 aligns across 8 bases. The V segment lost 3 bases and the J segment 7 bases; nucleotides outside the gene matches: 4. This CDR3 has 14 amino acids. This chain's CDR3 is CASSLWTSIGELFF. Written as DNA, the CDR3 is TGTGCCAGCAGTTTGTGGACTAGCATCGGGGAGCTGTTTTTT.

The chain links TRBV12-3 or TRBV12-4 to TRBJ2-7; D gene ambiguous. V dropped 7 bases and J dropped 6 bases, with 13 bases sitting between them. The CDR3 has 12 residues. As DNA, the CDR3 is TGTGCCAGCACCCCCGAGAGCCGCGAGCAGTACTTC. It specifies CASTPESREQYF.

The rearrangement uses TRBV14 and TRBJ2-6; TRBD2 might be the D (5 bases). Between the trimmed V and J ends, which lost 3 bases and 4 bases, there was a span of 16 bases. The CDR3 is 17 residues long. Germline-derived CDR1 and CDR2 are SGHDN and FVKESK. Written as DNA, the CDR3 is TGTGCCAGCAGCCAGTGGAGGAATGGGCACGGGGCCAACGTCCTGACTTTC. Translated, it gives CASSQWRNGHGANVLTF.

This clonotype was found many times. The chain links TRBV5-1 to TRBJ2-5; the D is unclear. The V end was cut by 1 base, the J end by 5 bases, with 15 bases between. This CDR3 region has 15 residues. Per germline, CDR1 SGHRS and CDR2 YFSETQ. The CDR3 nucleotides are TGCGCCAGCAGCTTGAAATCCGCGACGGCCGAGACCCAGTACTTC. Its protein product is CASSLKSATAETQYF.

Only a few counts were recorded for this clonotype. V is TRBV27 and J is TRBJ2-2, with D perhaps TRBD2 (6 bases). Germline V lookup: CDR1 MNHEY, CDR2 SMNVEV (reference sequence). Trimming cost V 5 bases and J 5 bases, with 9 bases left between them. This CDR3 contains 13 residues. CDR3 loop: CASSPLATGELFF. CDR3 DNA: TGTGCCAGCAGTCCCCTAGCGACCGGGGAGCTGTTTTTT.

The table lists this clonotype with many counts. This chain links TRBV12-3 or TRBV12-4 with TRBJ2-7; 11 nucleotides line up with TRBD2. The V and J ends lost 4 bases and 7 bases, in that order; junction bases with no gene match: 9. The CDR3 totals 15 residues. The CDR3 sequence is CASSSARLAGIEQYF. The CDR3 DNA reads TGTGCCAGCAGTTCCGCTCGACTAGCGGGGATTGAGCAGTACTTC.

The V call is TRBV6-5, the J call TRBJ1-3; no firm D call. The CDR3 length is 12 residues. V was pared by 5 bases and J by 3 bases, with 5 bases between. From germline, CDR1 is MNHEY and CDR2 SVGAGI. CDR3 loop: CASSGNGNTIYF. For the CDR3, the DNA is TGTGCCAGCAGTGGGAATGGAAACACCATATATTTT.

This clonotype has just a few counts. The chain links TRBV11-2 to TRBJ2-2; D call uncertain. Germline V gene data show CDR1 as SGHAT and CDR2 as FQNNGV. CDR3 length: 12 amino acids. Trimming took 2 bases from V and 6 from J, leaving 4 bases between them. The CDR3 loop is CASSLSSGELFF. CDR3 nucleotide sequence: TGTGCCAGCAGCTTAAGTTCCGGGGAGCTGTTTTTT.

This clonotype was picked up many times. The chain links TRBV2 to TRBJ2-2; 9 bases fit TRBD1. Unmatched junction bases numbered 4, after V lost 5 bases and J lost 3 bases. The CDR3 sequence is 15 residues long. Germline CDR1 reads SNHLY; CDR2 reads FYNNEI. In DNA form, the CDR3 reads TGTGCCAGCAGTCCCGGGACAGGGCACACCGGGGAGCTGTTTTTT. Its protein is CASSPGTGHTGELFF.

This clonotype was seen repeatedly, ten times or more. This rearrangement joins TRBV27 to TRBJ2-1, with 14 bases matching TRBD2. The junction had 2 bases not matched to a gene; V was cut back by 6 bases and J by 7 bases. The CDR3 consists of 14 residues. CDR1 is MNHEY and CDR2 is SMNVEV in the germline V gene (reference sequence). The CDR3 loop reads CASRGTSGSNEQFF. The CDR3 nucleotides are TGTGCCAGCAGGGGGACTAGCGGGAGTAATGAGCAGTTCTTC.

This clonotype was detected a few times. The chain carries TRBV12-3 or TRBV12-4 and TRBJ2-5; 8 bases are shared with TRBD2. The V and J ends lost 4 bases and 3 bases, in that order; junction bases with no gene match: 7. The CDR3 length is 15 residues. The CDR3 sequence is CASSYGGVKEETQYF. The CDR3 region has the DNA TGTGCCAGCAGTTACGGGGGGGTTAAGGAAGAGACCCAGTACTTC.

This clonotype showed up many times. The chain has TRBV5-1 and TRBJ2-5, with D unresolved. The germline V gene encodes CDR1 SGHRS and CDR2 YFSETQ. The CDR3 runs 12 residues. The germline V and J ends were trimmed by 2 bases and 5 bases, with 7 bases remaining between them. The CDR3 spells CASSLTEETQYF. DNA for the CDR3: TGCGCCAGCAGCTTAACCGAGGAGACCCAGTACTTC.

V is TRBV20-1 and J is TRBJ2-3; D is possibly TRBD1 (6 bases). V gave up 3 bases and J gave up 3 bases, with 10 bases separating them. Germline CDR1 DFQATT, CDR2 SNEGSKA (reference sequence). This CDR3 has 13 residues. CDR3 loop: CSARVGQTDTQYF. CDR3 in DNA: TGCAGTGCTAGGGTCGGACAGACAGATACGCAGTATTTT.